The rows below give T cell receptor beta chains drawn from one sample of a study of vaccination and CD4 T cells after COVID-19. No cognate antigen is known for these TCRs. Via MiXCR, TCRdb re-called the PCR reads, giving one row per CDR3 protein. The profile shows more than 13,000 distinct CDR3 sequences, 50% to 60% of them singletons. The source material was CD4+ T cells from blood, cultured in vitro, sampled before SARS-CoV-2 vaccination. Receptors were obtained from a human donor who had recovered from COVID-19. Each CDR3 is given with its conserved first and last residue. A D gene is named only where the DNA matches it firmly. Clone size is shown for a subset of rows, as once, few, many or a class of expanded clone.

j_call,clone_size,v_call,d_call,cdr3_nt,cdr3_aa
TRBJ1-6,few,TRBV7-8,-,TGTGCCAGCAGCCCTGGGGGCAGTCGGAATTCACCCCTCCACTTT,CASSPGGSRNSPLHF
TRBJ2-2,-,TRBV7-9,-,TGTGCCAGCAGCTCCGATACCCTGAGTGGGGAGCTGTTTTTT,CASSSDTLSGELFF
TRBJ1-1,-,TRBV20-1,-,TGCAGTGCTAGTCCCCGGTGGGGCCAAGACATGAACACTGAAGCTTTCTTT,CSASPRWGQDMNTEAFF
TRBJ1-5,-,TRBV7-2,-,TGTGCCAGCAGCCCGGACGGTTTTAGCAATCAGCCCCAGCATTTT,CASSPDGFSNQPQHF
TRBJ1-2,-,TRBV10-2,-,TGCGCCAGCAGTGAGGTCGGGGGGTACGGTGGCTACACCTTC,CASSEVGGYGGYTF
TRBJ1-4,-,TRBV2,TRBD1,TGTGCCAGCAGGGGACAGGGTGAAAAACTGTTTTTT,CASRGQGEKLFF
TRBJ2-3,-,TRBV11-3,TRBD1,TGTGCCAGCAGCACAGGGGGCCGGAGCACAGATACGCAGTATTTT,CASSTGGRSTDTQYF
TRBJ1-3,-,TRBV6-1,TRBD1,TGTGCCAGCACCCGCACAGGGGGCGCTGGAAACACCATATATTTT,CASTRTGGAGNTIYF
TRBJ2-3,-,TRBV7-2,-,TGTGCCAGCAGCCCAGGAGGGGGAGATACGCAGTATTTT,CASSPGGGDTQYF
TRBJ1-6,-,TRBV24-1,-,TGTGCCACCAGTGATCGCTACAGGGCTGGGGAGTATAATTCACCCCTCCACTTT,CATSDRYRAGEYNSPLHF
TRBJ2-7,-,TRBV12-3/TRBV12-4,-,TGTGCCAGCAGTTTAGGCCACGAGCAGTACTTC,CASSLGHEQYF
TRBJ1-2,few,TRBV7-8,-,TGTGCCAGCAGCTTAGCGGGGGCCGGGGATGGCTACACCTTC,CASSLAGAGDGYTF
TRBJ1-2,-,TRBV28,TRBD1,TGTGCCAGTCAGCCGACAGGGAGGCGCTATGGCTACACCTTC,CASQPTGRRYGYTF
TRBJ2-1,-,TRBV19,TRBD2,TGTGCCAGTAATTGGCGGGAGGGCCGCCCGTTCTTC,CASNWREGRPFF
TRBJ1-5,few,TRBV19,-,TGTGCCAGTAGTACCCAGGCGGGTAATCAGCCCCAGCATTTT,CASSTQAGNQPQHF
TRBJ1-6,-,TRBV6-5,-,TGTGCCAGCAGTTACTCAGGGAGAGTCAGTCCACCCCTCCACTTT,CASSYSGRVSPPLHF
TRBJ1-1,-,TRBV6-2/TRBV6-3,-,TGTGCCAGCAGAACGGAGGGTCCGGGCACTGAAGCTTTCTTT,CASRTEGPGTEAFF
TRBJ2-5,-,TRBV20-1,-,TGCAGTGCTAGCAGCCCGGGACGGGACATCCCACAGTACTTC,CSASSPGRDIPQYF
TRBJ2-2,-,TRBV6-1,TRBD1,TGTGCCAGCAGTGAAACGGGACAGGGGGGCACCGGGGAGCTGTTTTTT,CASSETGQGGTGELFF
TRBJ2-3,once,TRBV2,-,TGTGCCAGCAGGAACACAGATACGCAGTATTTT,CASRNTDTQYF
TRBJ2-7,-,TRBV28,TRBD2,TGTGCCAGCAGTTTCAGGAGCGGGGCCTACGAGCAGTACTTC,CASSFRSGAYEQYF
TRBJ2-3,-,TRBV7-9,-,TGTGCCAGCAGCCCGGGGGCTCGGGGGTGGACAGATACGCAGTATTTT,CASSPGARGWTDTQYF